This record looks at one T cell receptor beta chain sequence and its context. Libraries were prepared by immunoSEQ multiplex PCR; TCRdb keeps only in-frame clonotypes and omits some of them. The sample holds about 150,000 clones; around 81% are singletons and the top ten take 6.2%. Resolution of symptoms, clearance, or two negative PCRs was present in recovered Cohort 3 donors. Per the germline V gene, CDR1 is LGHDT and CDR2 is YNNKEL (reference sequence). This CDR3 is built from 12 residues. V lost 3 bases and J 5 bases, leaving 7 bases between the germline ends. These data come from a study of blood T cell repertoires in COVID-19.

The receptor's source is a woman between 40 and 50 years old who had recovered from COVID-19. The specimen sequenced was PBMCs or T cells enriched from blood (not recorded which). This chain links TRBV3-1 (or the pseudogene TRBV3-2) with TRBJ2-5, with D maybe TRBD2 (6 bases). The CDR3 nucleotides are TGTGCCAGCAGCCAGGGACTGGAGACCCAGTACTTC. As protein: CASSQGLETQYF.